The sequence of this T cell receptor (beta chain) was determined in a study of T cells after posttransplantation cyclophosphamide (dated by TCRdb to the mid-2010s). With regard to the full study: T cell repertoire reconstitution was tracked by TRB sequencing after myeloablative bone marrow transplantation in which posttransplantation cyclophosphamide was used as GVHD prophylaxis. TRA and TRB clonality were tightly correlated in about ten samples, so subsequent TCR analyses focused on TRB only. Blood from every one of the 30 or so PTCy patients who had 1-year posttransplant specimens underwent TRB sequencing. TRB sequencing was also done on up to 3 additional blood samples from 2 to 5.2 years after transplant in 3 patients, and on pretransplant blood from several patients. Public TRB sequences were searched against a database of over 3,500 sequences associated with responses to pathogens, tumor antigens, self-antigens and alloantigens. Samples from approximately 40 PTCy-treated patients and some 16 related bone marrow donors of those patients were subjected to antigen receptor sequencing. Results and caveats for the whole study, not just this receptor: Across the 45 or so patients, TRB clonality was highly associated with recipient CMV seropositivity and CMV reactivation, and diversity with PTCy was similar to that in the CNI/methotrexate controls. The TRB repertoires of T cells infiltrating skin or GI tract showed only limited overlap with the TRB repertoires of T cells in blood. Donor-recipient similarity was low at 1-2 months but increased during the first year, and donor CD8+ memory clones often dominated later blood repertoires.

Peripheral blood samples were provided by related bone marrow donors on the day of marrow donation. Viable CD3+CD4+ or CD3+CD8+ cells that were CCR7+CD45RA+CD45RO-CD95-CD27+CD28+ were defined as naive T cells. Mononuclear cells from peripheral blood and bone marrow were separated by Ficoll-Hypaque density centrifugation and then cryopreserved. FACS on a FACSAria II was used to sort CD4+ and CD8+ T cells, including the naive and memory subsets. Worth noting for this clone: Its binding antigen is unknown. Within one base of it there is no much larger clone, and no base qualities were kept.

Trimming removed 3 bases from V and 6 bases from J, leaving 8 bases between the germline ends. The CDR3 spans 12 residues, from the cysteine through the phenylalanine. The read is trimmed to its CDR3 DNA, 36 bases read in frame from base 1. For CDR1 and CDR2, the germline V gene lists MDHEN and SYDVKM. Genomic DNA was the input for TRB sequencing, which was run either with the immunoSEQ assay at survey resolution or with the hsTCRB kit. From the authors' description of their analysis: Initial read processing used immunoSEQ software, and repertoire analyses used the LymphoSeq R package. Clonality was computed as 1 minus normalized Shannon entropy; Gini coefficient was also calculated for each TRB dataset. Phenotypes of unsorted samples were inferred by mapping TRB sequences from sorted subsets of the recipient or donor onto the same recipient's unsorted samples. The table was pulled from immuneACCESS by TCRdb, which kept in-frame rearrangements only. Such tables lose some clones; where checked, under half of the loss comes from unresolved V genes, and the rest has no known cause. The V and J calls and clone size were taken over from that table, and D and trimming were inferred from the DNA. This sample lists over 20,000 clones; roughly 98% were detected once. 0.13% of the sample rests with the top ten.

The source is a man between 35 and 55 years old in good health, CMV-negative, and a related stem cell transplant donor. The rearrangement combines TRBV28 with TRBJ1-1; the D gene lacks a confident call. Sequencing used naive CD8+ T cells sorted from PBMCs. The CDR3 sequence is CASSFPGAEAFF. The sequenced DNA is TGTGCCAGCAGTTTCCCGGGAGCTGAAGCTTTCTTT.